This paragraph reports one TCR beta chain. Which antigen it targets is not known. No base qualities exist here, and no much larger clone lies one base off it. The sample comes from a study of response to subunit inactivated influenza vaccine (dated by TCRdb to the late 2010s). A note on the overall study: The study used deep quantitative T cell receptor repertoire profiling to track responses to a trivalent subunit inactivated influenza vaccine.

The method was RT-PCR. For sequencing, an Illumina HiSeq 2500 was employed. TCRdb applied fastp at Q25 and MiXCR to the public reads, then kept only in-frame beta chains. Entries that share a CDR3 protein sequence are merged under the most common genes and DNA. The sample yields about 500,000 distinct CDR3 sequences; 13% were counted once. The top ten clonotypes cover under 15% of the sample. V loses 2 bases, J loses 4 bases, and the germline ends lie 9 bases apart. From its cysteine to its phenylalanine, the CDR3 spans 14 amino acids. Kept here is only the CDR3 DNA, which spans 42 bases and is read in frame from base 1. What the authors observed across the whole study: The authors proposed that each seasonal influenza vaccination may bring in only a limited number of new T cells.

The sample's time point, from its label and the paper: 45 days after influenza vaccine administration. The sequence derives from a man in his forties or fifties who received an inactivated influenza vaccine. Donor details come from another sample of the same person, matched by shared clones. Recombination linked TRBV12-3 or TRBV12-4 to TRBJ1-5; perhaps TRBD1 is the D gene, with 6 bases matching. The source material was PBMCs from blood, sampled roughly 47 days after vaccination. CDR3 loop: CASSLYQGNQPQHF. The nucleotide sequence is TGTGCCAGCAGTTTATATCAGGGGAATCAGCCCCAGCATTTT.